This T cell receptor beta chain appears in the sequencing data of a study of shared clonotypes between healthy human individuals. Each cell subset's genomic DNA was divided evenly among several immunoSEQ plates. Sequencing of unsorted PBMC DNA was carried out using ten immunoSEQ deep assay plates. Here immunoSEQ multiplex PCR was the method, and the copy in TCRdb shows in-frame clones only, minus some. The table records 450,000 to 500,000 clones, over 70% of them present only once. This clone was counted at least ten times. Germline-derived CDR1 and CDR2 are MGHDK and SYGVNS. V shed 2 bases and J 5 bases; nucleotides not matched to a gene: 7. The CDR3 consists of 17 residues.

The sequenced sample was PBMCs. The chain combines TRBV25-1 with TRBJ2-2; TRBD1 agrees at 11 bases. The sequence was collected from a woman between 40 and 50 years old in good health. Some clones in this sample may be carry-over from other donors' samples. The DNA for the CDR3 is TGTGCCAGCAGTGAACAAGGACAGGGGGCAATAACCGGGGAGCTGTTTTTT. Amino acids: CASSEQGQGAITGELFF. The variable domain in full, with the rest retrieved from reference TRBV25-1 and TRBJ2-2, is EADIYQTPRYLVIGTGKKITLECSQTMGHDKMYWYQQDPGMELHLIHYSYGVNSTEKGDLSSESTVSRIRTEHFPLTLESARPSHTSQYLCASSEQGQGAITGELFFGEGSRLTVL.